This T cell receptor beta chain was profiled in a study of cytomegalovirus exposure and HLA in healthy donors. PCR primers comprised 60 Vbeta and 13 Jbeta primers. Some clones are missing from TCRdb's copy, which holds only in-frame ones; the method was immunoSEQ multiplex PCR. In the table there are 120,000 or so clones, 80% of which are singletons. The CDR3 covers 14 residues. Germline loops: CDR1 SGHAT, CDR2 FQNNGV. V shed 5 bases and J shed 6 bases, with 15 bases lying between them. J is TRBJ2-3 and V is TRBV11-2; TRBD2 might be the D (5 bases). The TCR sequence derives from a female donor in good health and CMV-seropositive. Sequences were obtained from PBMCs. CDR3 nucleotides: TGTGCCAGCAGCCCTGACTACAGTCAGGATACGCAGTATTTT. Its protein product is CASSPDYSQDTQYF.